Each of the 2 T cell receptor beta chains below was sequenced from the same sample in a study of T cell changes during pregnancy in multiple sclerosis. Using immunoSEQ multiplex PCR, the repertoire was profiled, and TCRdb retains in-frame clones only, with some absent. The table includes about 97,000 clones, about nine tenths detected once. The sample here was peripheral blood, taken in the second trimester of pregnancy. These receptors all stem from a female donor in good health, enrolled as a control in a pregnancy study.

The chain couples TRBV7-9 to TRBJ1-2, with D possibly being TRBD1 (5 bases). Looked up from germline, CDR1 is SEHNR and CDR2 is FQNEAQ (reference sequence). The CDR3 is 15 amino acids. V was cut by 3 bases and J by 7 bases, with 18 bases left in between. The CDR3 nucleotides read TGTGCCAGCAGCTTGAGGAGCAGGGACTTAGTTGGCTACACCTTC. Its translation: CASSLRSRDLVGYTF. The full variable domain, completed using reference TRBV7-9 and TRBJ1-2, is DTGVSQNPRHKITKRGQNVTFRCDPISEHNRLYWYRQTLGQGPEFLTYFQNEAQLEKSRLLSDRFSAERPKGSFSTLEIQRTEQGDSAMYLCASSLRSRDLVGYTFGSGTRLTVV.

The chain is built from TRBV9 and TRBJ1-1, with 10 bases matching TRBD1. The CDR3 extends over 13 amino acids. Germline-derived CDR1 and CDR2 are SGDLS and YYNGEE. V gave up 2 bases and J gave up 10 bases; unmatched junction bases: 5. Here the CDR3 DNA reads TGTGCCAGCAGCGTTACCGGACAGGGGGTAGCTTTCTTT. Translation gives CASSVTGQGVAFF.